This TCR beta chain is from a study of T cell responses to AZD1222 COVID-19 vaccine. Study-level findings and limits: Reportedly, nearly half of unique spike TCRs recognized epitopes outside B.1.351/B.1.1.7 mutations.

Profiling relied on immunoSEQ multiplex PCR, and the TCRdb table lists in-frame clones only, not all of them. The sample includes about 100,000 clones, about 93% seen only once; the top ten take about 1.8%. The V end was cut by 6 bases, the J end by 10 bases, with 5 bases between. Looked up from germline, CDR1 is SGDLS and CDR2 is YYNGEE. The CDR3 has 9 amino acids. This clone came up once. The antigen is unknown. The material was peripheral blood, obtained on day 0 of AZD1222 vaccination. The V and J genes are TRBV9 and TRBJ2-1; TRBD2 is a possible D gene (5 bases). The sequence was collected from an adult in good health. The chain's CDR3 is CASTGEQFF. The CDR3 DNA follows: TGTGCCAGCACGGGGGAGCAGTTCTTC.